The present entry profiles one T cell receptor beta chain with its context. Source study methods: It was from reference gene primer amplification that nucleated cell counts were estimated. Clones were sequenced by immunoSEQ multiplex PCR, and TCRdb holds only the in-frame ones, with some missing. V and J calls and clone size come straight from that table; D and trimming were deduced from the DNA. The repertoire holds about 240,000 clones, with just under 85% as singletons. This entry belongs to a study of blood T cell repertoires in COVID-19. The germline V and J ends were trimmed by 4 bases and 4 bases, with 3 bases remaining between them. Germline assignment: CDR1 LNHDA and CDR2 SQIVND (reference sequence). This CDR3 has 11 amino acids.

This sequence originates from a woman over 75 with acute or convalescent COVID-19. Sequences were obtained from peripheral blood. The chain recombines TRBV19 with TRBJ2-3; no firm D call. CDR3 sequence (DNA): TGTGCCAGTAGTACCGCAGATACGCAGTATTTT. Translating gives CASSTADTQYF.